This entry concerns a single T cell receptor (beta chain). Its specific antigen is unknown. Base-call qualities are not available, and no considerably larger clone is one nucleotide away. This sample was included in a study of CD8 T cells in Susac syndrome (dated by TCRdb to about 2019). Study-level background: Among the Susac syndrome patients who were sequenced, clinically active disease was present in six and clinical remission was observed in roughly eight. Susac syndrome patients were therapy-naive, on corticosteroids (some also receiving IVIg), or on IVIg alone at blood withdrawal. Whether CD8+ T cell activation and differentiation in Susac syndrome was antigen driven was tested using repertoire sequencing.

Its CDR3 holds 13 amino acids, cysteine through phenylalanine. Of all the DNA, just the CDR3 is kept, 39 bases in frame from base 1. The germline V gene specifies ENHRY as CDR1 and SYGVKD as CDR2. V gives up 8 bases and J gives up 6 bases, and the segment between their germline ends measures 14 bases. RNA was extracted using the RNeasy kit, and roughly 0.45 to 1 microgram was reverse transcribed with random hexamers. The immunoSEQ multiplex PCR assay, which covers 54 Vbeta and 13 Jbeta segments, was used to amplify TCR beta CDR3 regions. Bias from PCR amplification was corrected by using a synthetic template baseline for primer optimization and for computational correction. Regarding the original processing steps: Only productive sequences were kept, with reads annotated to V, D and J genes according to IMGT and analyzed in immunoSEQ Analyzer. To calculate clonality, Shannon entropy was normalized by log2 of the number of productive unique sequences and then subtracted from one. Public and private clones were assessed among the 100 most prevalent clones of each patient and control. Clones were defined as Susac-specific when absent from the healthy and MS cohorts, from roughly 1,000 published viral clones and from other ImmuneACCESS disease sequences. TCRdb reanalyzed the raw reads on its own, using fastp at Q25 for trimming and MiXCR for clone calling, and kept in-frame beta chains. Every distinct CDR3 protein forms one entry, paired with its most common genes and DNA. It is TCRdb's table, rather than the study itself, that gives the V and J calls and clone size. The sample contains about 180,000 distinct CDR3 sequences, 95% to 97% of them found a single time. The ten largest make up 0.12% of the sample.

What the research found in general, with its limitations: In the CD4+ T cell repertoire of Susac syndrome patients, clonal expansion was not detected. The number of individuals in the TCR sequencing and HLA analysis was acknowledged as relatively small.

High-throughput TCR beta sequencing profiled peripheral blood CD8+ and CD4+ T cells from healthy donors, Susac syndrome patients and multiple sclerosis patients. The Susac syndrome patients fulfilled recently defined diagnostic criteria for definite or probable disease. CD8+ TEMRA cells were enriched by FACS, while bulk CD8+ and CD4+ T cells were purified by magnetic negative isolation. Blood was collected in EDTA tubes and processed within 24 hours, with PBMCs isolated through density gradient centrifugation. PBMCs intended for TCR sequencing were frozen in liquid nitrogen and were later thawed in a 37 degrees C water bath. A purity of at least 90% was achieved for sorted or isolated CD4+, CD8+ and CD8+ TEMRA cells.

The sequenced sample was CD4+ T cells from PBMCs. This TCR derives from a human donor with Susac syndrome. The chain is made from TRBV10-3 and TRBJ2-1; TRBD2 is a weak D gene call, 6 bases matching. The DNA sequence follows: TGTGCCATCGGTGGGCGGGGAAGCAATGAGCAGTTCTTC. Its protein is CAIGGRGSNEQFF.